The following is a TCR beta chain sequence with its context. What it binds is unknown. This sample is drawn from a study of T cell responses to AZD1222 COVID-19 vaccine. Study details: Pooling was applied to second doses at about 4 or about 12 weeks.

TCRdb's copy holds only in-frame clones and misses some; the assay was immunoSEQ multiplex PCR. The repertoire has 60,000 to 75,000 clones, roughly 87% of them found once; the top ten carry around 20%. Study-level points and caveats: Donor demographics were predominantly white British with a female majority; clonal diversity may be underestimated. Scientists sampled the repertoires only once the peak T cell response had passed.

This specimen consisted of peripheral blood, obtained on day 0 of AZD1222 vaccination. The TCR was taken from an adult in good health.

This CDR3 reads CASSLALGETEAFF. As DNA, the CDR3 is TGTGCCAGCAGCTTGGCCTTGGGGGAGACTGAAGCTTTCTTT. This chain connects TRBV5-4 to TRBJ1-1, with D possibly being TRBD1 (5 bases). The CDR3 consists of 14 residues. Trimming took off 0 bases at V and 5 bases at J, with 11 bases between the two ends. CDR1 is SGHNT, CDR2 YYREEE, per germline (reference sequence).